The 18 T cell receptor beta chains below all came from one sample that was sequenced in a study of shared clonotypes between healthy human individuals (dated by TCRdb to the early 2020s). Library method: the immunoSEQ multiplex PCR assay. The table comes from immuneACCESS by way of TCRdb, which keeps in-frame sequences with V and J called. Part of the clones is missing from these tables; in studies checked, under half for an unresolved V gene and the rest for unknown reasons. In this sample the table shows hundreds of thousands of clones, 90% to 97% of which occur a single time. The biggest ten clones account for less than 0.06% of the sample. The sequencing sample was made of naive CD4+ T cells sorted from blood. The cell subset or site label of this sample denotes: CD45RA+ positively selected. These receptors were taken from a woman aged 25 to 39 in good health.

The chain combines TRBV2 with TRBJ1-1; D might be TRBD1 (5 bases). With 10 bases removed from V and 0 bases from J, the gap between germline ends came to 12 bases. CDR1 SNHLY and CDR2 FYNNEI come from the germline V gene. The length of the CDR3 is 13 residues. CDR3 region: CATSTELNTEAFF. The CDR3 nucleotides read TGTGCCACCTCGACAGAACTGAACACTGAAGCTTTCTTT.

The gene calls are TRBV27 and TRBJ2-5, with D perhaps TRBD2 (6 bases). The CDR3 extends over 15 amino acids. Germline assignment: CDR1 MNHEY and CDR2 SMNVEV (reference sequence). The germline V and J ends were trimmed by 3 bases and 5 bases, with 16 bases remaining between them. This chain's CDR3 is CASSLRGAGWETQYF. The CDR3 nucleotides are TGTGCCAGCAGTTTGCGAGGGGCGGGGTGGGAGACCCAGTACTTC.

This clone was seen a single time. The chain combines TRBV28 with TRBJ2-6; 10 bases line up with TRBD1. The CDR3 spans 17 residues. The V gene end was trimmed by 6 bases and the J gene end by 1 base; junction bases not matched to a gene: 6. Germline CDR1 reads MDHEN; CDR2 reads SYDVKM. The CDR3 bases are TGTGCCAGCAGCCGGGACAGGGGACGTTCTGGGGCCAACGTCCTGACTTTC. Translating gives CASSRDRGRSGANVLTF. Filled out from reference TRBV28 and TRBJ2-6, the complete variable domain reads DVKVTQSSRYLVKRTGEKVFLECVQDMDHENMFWYRQDPGLGLRLIYFSYDVKMKEKGDIPEGYSVSREKKERFSLILESASTNQTSMYLCASSRDRGRSGANVLTFGAGSRLTVL.

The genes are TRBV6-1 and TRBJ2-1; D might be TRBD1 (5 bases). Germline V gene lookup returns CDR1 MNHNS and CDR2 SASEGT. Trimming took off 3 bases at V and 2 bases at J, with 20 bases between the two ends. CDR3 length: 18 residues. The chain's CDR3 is CASSDHPNSYRPYNEQFF. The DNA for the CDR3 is TGTGCCAGCAGTGACCACCCGAATTCGTACAGGCCCTACAATGAGCAGTTCTTC.

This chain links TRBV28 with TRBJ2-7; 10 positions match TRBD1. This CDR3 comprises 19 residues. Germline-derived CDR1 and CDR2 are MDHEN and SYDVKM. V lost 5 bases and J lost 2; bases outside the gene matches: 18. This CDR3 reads CASSAPPRGTGTGAYEQYF. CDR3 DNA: TGTGCCAGCAGTGCACCCCCCAGGGGAACCGGGACAGGGGCCTACGAGCAGTACTTC.

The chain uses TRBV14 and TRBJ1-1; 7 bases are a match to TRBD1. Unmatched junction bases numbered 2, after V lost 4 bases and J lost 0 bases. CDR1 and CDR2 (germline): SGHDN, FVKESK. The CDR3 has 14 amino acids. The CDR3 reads CASSLRGLNTEAFF. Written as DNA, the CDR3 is TGTGCCAGCAGCCTAAGGGGGCTGAACACTGAAGCTTTCTTT.

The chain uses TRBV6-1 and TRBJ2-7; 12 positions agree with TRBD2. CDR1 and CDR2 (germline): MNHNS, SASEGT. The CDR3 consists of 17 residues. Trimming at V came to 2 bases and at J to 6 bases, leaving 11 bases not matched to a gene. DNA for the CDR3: TGTGCCAGCAGTGAACTACCGGCTAGCGGGAGGGAGGGCGAGCAGTACTTC. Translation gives CASSELPASGREGEQYF.

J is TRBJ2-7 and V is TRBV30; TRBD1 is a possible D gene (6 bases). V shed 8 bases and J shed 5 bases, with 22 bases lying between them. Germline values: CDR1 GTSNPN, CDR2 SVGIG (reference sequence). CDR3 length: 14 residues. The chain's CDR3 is CAGGATGLSHEQYF. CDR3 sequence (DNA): TGTGCCGGGGGAGCAACAGGGTTATCCCACGAGCAGTACTTC.

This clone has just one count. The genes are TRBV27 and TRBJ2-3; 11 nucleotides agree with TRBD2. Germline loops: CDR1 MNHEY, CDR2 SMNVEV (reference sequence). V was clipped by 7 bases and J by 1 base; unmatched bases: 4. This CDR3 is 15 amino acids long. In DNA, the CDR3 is TGTGCCAGCACCCTGACTAGCGGGGGCACAGATACGCAGTATTTT. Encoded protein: CASTLTSGGTDTQYF.

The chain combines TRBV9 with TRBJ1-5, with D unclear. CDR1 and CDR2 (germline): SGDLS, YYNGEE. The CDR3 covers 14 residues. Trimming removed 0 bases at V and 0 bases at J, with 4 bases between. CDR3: CASSVGASNQPQHF. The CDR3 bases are TGTGCCAGCAGCGTAGGGGCTAGCAATCAGCCCCAGCATTTT.

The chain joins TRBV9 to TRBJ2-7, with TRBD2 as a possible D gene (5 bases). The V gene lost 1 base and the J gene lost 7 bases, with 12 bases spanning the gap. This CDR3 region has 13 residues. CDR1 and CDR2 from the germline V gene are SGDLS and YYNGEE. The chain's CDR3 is CASSVRAGLEQYF. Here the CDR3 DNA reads TGTGCCAGCAGCGTAAGGGCGGGCCTGGAGCAGTACTTC. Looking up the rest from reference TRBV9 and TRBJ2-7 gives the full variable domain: DSGVTQTPKHLITATGQRVTLRCSPRSGDLSVYWYQQSLDQGLQFLIQYYNGEERAKGNILERFSAQQFPDLHSELNLSSLELGDSALYFCASSVRAGLEQYFGPGTRLTVT.

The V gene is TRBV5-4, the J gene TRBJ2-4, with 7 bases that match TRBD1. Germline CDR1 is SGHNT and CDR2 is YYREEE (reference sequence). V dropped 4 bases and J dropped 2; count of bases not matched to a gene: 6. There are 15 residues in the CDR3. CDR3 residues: CASSTRDSSKNIQYF. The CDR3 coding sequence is TGTGCCAGCAGCACCCGGGACAGCTCCAAAAACATTCAGTACTTC.

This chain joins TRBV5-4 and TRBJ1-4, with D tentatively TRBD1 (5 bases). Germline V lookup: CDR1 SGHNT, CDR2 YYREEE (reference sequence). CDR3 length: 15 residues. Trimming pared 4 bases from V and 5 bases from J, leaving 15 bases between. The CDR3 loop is CASSRGSEINEKLFF. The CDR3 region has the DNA TGTGCCAGCAGCCGGGGGTCCGAGATCAATGAAAAACTGTTTTTT.

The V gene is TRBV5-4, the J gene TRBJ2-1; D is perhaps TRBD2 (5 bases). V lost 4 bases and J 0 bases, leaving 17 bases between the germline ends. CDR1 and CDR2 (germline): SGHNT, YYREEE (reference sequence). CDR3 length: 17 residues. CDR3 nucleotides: TGTGCCAGCAGCCCGAGTTCGGTAGCGACCTCCTACAATGAGCAGTTCTTC. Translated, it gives CASSPSSVATSYNEQFF.

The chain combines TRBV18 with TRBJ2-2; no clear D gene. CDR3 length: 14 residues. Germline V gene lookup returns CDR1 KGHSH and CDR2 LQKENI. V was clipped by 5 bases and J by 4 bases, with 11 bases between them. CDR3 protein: CASSSTMGTGELFF. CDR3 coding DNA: TGTGCCAGCTCATCGACCATGGGCACCGGGGAGCTGTTTTTT.

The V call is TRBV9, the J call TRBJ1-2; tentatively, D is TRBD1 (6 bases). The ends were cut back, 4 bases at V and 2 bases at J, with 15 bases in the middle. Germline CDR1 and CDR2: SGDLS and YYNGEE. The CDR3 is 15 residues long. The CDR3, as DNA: TGTGCCAGCAGCCCCACGACAGGCCCAAACTATGGCTACACCTTC. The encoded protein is CASSPTTGPNYGYTF.

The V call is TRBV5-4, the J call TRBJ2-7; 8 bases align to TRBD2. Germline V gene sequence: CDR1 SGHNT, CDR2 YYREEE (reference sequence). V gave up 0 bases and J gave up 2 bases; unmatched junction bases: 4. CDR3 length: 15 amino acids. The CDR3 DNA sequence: TGTGCCAGCAGCTTGGTTGCGGGAGGAACCTACGAGCAGTACTTC. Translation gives CASSLVAGGTYEQYF.

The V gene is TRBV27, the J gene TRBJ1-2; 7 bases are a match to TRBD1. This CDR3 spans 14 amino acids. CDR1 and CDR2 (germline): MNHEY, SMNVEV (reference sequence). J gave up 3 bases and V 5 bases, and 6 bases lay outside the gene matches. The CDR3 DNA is TGTGCCAGCAGTCAAGCAGGGGGGGACTATGGCTACACCTTC. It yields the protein CASSQAGGDYGYTF.